A single sample is the source of the 17 T cell receptor beta chains below, sequenced in a study of T cells in Graves' hyperthyroidism and ophthalmopathy. From RNA transcripts, TCR beta CDR3 regions were amplified. First-round RT-PCR of the TCR CDR3 relied on the HTBI primer set. TCRdb re-called the multiplex PCR reads through MiXCR, storing one row per CDR3 protein. In the table there are about 200,000 distinct CDR3 sequences, about a sixth of which are singletons. The material sequenced was blood. These receptors came from a woman in her 50s with Graves' hyperthyroidism.

This clonotype was seen a few times. The chain joins TRBV20-1 to TRBJ1-2; 8 bases are shared with TRBD1. CDR3 size: 13 residues. Germline trimming cut 3 bases from V and 7 bases from J; bases unmatched to any gene: 7. From germline, CDR1 is DFQATT and CDR2 SNEGSKA (reference sequence). CDR3 nucleotide sequence: TGCAGTGCTAGCCCAGGGGGCGGCGGTGGCTACACCTTC. Its translation is CSASPGGGGGYTF.

This clonotype was counted many times. CDR3 in DNA: TGCAGCGTTGGGGCTAGCGGGAGACGTACCGGGGAGCTGTTTTTT. The encoded protein is CSVGASGRRTGELFF. The chain links TRBV29-1 to TRBJ2-2; the match to TRBD2 covers 10 bases. The CDR3 is 15 residues long. V shed 4 bases, J shed 5 bases, and the junction held 7 bases outside the gene matches. Germline values: CDR1 SQVTM, CDR2 ANQGSEA.

This clonotype appeared a single time. A clone one base away is much larger, so this may be a read error. V is TRBV6-1 and J is TRBJ2-3; the D gene could be TRBD1 or TRBD2 (5 bases each). This CDR3 comprises 13 residues. Trimming removed 3 bases at V and 8 bases at J, with 12 bases between. Germline loops: CDR1 MNHNS, CDR2 SASEGT. The CDR3 sequence: CASSDRGRGTQYF. The DNA of the CDR3 is TGTGCCAGCAGTGATCGGGGACGGGGTACGCAGTATTTT.

This clonotype occurred many times. The genes are TRBV11-2 and TRBJ2-7; D not resolved. The V end was cut by 4 bases, the J end by 3 bases, with 16 bases between. The germline V gene encodes CDR1 SGHAT and CDR2 FQNNGV. This CDR3 has 15 residues. CDR3 in amino acids: CASSSYKGNLYEQYF. CDR3 DNA sequence: TGTGCCAGCAGCTCCTACAAGGGAAACCTCTACGAGCAGTACTTC.

Ten or more counts support this clonotype. The chain links TRBV30 to TRBJ2-5; no reliable D call. The CDR3 totals 11 residues. CDR1 and CDR2 from the germline V gene are GTSNPN and SVGIG (reference sequence). The V and J ends lost 0 bases and 4 bases respectively, with 3 bases between them. CDR3 in DNA: TGTGCCTGGAGTGTACGAGAGACCCAGTACTTC. Amino acid sequence: CAWSVRETQYF.

This clonotype was seen many times. This rearrangement joins TRBV2 to TRBJ1-6; D call uncertain. In germline, CDR1 is SNHLY, CDR2 FYNNEI. V was trimmed by 1 base and J by 10 bases, leaving 5 bases between them. The CDR3 is 12 amino acids. The chain's CDR3 is CASSEGPSPLHF. CDR3 coding DNA: TGTGCCAGCAGTGAAGGGCCCTCACCCCTCCACTTT.

V is TRBV9 and J is TRBJ2-1, with 8 nucleotides matching TRBD2. V lost 0 bases, J lost 1 base, and 3 bases stayed unmatched. Germline-derived CDR1 and CDR2 are SGDLS and YYNGEE. CDR3 length: 16 amino acids. The CDR3 is CASSVATGGSYNEQFF. The CDR3 DNA follows: TGTGCCAGCAGCGTAGCTACGGGAGGGTCCTACAATGAGCAGTTCTTC.

This clonotype was picked up many times. CDR3 region: CASSYSRELLETQYF. The DNA for the CDR3 is TGTGCCAGCAGTTACTCGCGGGAGCTACTTGAGACCCAGTACTTC. This chain uses TRBV6-2 or TRBV6-3 with TRBJ2-5, with 7 bases fitting TRBD2. The germline CDR1 and CDR2 sequences are MNHEY and SVGEGT. Trimming took 0 bases from V and 5 from J; bases not matched to a gene: 6. The CDR3 is made up of 15 amino acids.

V gene TRBV5-5 combines with J gene TRBJ2-5, with TRBD2 matching over 8 bases. This CDR3 has 16 amino acids. Germline V gene sequence: CDR1 SGHKS, CDR2 YYEKEE (reference sequence). Trimming removed 0 bases from V and 2 bases from J; junction bases left unmatched: 6. DNA for the CDR3: TGTGCCAGCAGCTTGGGTGGGGCGGGGGGACAAGAGACCCAGTACTTC. It is translated as CASSLGGAGGQETQYF.

Remarks on this clonotype: Sequence at one end of the junction differs from germline and may be a read error. V is TRBV12-3 or TRBV12-4 and J is TRBJ1-1, with D unclear. This CDR3 contains 13 residues. For the CDR3, the DNA is TGTGCCAGCAGTTTAAAGAAAAACACTGAAGCTTCCTTT. Translated, it gives CASSLKKNTEASF.

At least ten counts were recorded for this clonotype. This chain connects TRBV7-9 to TRBJ2-3; either TRBD1 or TRBD2 may supply D (6 bases each). Germline V lookup: CDR1 SEHNR, CDR2 FQNEAQ (reference sequence). Trimming removed 2 bases at V and 1 base at J, with 10 bases between. CDR3 length: 15 residues. This chain's CDR3 is CASSLWGARTDTQYF. In DNA form, the CDR3 reads TGTGCCAGCAGCTTATGGGGGGCTCGCACAGATACGCAGTATTTT.

In this sample, this clonotype turned up many times. The chain carries TRBV28 and TRBJ2-7; 7 positions match TRBD2. The CDR3 is made up of 14 amino acids. The V segment lost 6 bases and the J segment 4 bases; nucleotides outside the gene matches: 9. Germline CDR1 MDHEN, CDR2 SYDVKM. This CDR3 is CASSRGGNGYEQYF. As DNA, the CDR3 is TGTGCCAGCAGCCGGGGAGGGAATGGGTACGAGCAGTACTTC. The complete variable domain, with remaining parts taken from reference TRBV28 and TRBJ2-7, reads DVKVTQSSRYLVKRTGEKVFLECVQDMDHENMFWYRQDPGLGLRLIYFSYDVKMKEKGDIPEGYSVSREKKERFSLILESASTNQTSMYLCASSRGGNGYEQYFGPGTRLTVT.

The rearrangement uses TRBV20-1 and TRBJ2-1; 8 nucleotides agree with TRBD2. The ends lost 3 bases at V and 7 bases at J; junction bases unmatched: 5. This CDR3 is built from 13 residues. Germline-derived CDR1 and CDR2 are DFQATT and SNEGSKA (reference sequence). CDR3 protein: CSASGRARNEQFF. CDR3 nucleotides: TGCAGTGCTAGCGGGAGGGCCCGGAATGAGCAGTTCTTC.

This chain joins TRBV3-1 and TRBJ2-7; 7 nucleotides agree with TRBD1. The junction had 11 bases not matched to a gene; V was cut back by 4 bases and J by 5 bases. Germline CDR1 is LGHDT and CDR2 is YNNKEL (reference sequence). There are 15 residues in the CDR3. The CDR3 DNA reads TGTGCCAGCAGCCCGGTTAGAACAGGGGTTAACGAGCAGTACTTC. It yields the protein CASSPVRTGVNEQYF.

This clonotype was seen repeatedly, ten times or more. The CDR3: CASRKTGSTEAFF. In DNA form, the CDR3 reads TGTGCCAGCAGAAAGACAGGGTCGACTGAAGCTTTCTTT. This chain joins TRBV6-1 and TRBJ1-1, with 7 bases matching TRBD1. J lost 5 bases, V lost 6 bases, and 6 bases had no gene match. Germline CDR1 and CDR2: MNHNS and SASEGT. The CDR3 runs 13 residues.

This clonotype showed up many times. The V and J genes are TRBV6-1 and TRBJ2-1; TRBD1 agrees at 7 bases. V shed 8 bases, J shed 4 bases, and the junction held 17 bases outside the gene matches. Germline lookup yields CDR1 MNHNS and CDR2 SASEGT. The length of the CDR3 is 17 residues. The CDR3 loop is CASVYTPGTDNYNEQFF. CDR3 DNA: TGTGCCAGCGTTTACACCCCGGGGACAGATAATTACAATGAGCAGTTCTTC.

In its sample, this clonotype was seen many times. The gene calls are TRBV7-2 and TRBJ2-1, with TRBD2 matching 15 bases. Germline trimming cut 4 bases from V and 0 bases from J; bases unmatched to any gene: 7. CDR1 and CDR2 from the germline V gene are SGHTA and FQGNSA. This CDR3 is 19 amino acids long. The CDR3 protein is CASSSPGLAGGSSYNEQFF. Written as DNA, the CDR3 is TGTGCCAGCAGCTCCCCGGGACTAGCGGGAGGAAGCTCCTACAATGAGCAGTTCTTC.